This T cell receptor beta chain is from a study of shared clonotypes between healthy human individuals. The method was immunoSEQ multiplex PCR; TCRdb's version includes in-frame clones alone and lacks a portion of them. The data hold millions of clones, with 90% to 95% observed a single time. Germline-derived CDR1 and CDR2 are SGHAT and FQNNGV. The CDR3 has 15 residues. V lost 5 bases, J lost 7 bases, and 17 bases lay in between. Sequenced material: naive CD4+ T cells sorted from blood. Regarding subset: CD45RA+ positively selected. The TCR was taken from a man aged 18 to 30 in good health. The chain links TRBV11-2 to TRBJ1-4; D unresolved. The DNA of the CDR3 is TGTGCCAGCAGCCTCGGTTGGGAGGGCGCTGAAAAACTGTTTTTT. This sequence encodes CASSLGWEGAEKLFF. The whole variable domain, remainder taken from reference TRBV11-2 and TRBJ1-4, is EAGVAQSPRYKIIEKRQSVAFWCNPISGHATLYWYQQILGQGPKLLIQFQNNGVVDDSQLPKDRFSAERLKGVDSTLKIQPAKLEDSAVYLCASSLGWEGAEKLFFGSGTQLSVL.